This TCR beta chain was sequenced in a study of response to subunit inactivated influenza vaccine. Via MiXCR, TCRdb re-called the RT-PCR reads, giving one row per CDR3 protein. The table records about 190,000 distinct CDR3 sequences, around 14% of them present only once. Study-level findings and limits: A suggestion made by the authors is that each seasonal influenza vaccination recruits few new T cells.

V lost 3 bases and J 7 bases, leaving 18 bases between the germline ends. Looked up from germline, CDR1 is SGHDT and CDR2 is YYEEEE. The CDR3 is 15 residues long. As for this clonotype: The antigen is unknown.

The TCR comes from a man over 45 who received an inactivated influenza vaccine. V and J are TRBV5-6 and TRBJ2-3; D may match TRBD1 or TRBD2 (5 bases each). Sequencing used CD8+ T cells sorted from PBMCs, obtained more than 4 days after vaccination. CDR3 in DNA: TGTGCCAGCAGCTCCGGGACCTCTCATGCGTATACGCAGTATTTT. It translates to CASSSGTSHAYTQYF.